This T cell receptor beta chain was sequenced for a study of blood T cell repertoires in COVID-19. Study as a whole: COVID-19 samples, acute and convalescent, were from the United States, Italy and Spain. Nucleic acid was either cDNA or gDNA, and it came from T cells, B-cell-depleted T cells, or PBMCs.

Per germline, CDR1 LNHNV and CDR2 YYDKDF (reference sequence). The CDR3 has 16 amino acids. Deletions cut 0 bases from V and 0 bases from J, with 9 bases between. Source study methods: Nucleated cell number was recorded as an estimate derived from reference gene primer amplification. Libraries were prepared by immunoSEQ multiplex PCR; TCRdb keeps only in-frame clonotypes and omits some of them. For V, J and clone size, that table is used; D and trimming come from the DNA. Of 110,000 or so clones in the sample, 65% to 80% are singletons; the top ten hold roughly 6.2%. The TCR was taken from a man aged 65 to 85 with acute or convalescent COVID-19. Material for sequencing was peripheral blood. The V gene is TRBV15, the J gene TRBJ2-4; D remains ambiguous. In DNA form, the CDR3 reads TGTGCCACCAGCAGAGATCCGCAGTTAGCCAAAAACATTCAGTACTTC. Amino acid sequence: CATSRDPQLAKNIQYF. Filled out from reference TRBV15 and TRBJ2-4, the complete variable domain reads DAMVIQNPRYQVTQFGKPVTLSCSQTLNHNVMYWYQQKSSQAPKLLFHYYDKDFNNEADTPDNFQSRRPNTSFCFLDIRSPGLGDTAMYLCATSRDPQLAKNIQYFGAGTRLSVL.